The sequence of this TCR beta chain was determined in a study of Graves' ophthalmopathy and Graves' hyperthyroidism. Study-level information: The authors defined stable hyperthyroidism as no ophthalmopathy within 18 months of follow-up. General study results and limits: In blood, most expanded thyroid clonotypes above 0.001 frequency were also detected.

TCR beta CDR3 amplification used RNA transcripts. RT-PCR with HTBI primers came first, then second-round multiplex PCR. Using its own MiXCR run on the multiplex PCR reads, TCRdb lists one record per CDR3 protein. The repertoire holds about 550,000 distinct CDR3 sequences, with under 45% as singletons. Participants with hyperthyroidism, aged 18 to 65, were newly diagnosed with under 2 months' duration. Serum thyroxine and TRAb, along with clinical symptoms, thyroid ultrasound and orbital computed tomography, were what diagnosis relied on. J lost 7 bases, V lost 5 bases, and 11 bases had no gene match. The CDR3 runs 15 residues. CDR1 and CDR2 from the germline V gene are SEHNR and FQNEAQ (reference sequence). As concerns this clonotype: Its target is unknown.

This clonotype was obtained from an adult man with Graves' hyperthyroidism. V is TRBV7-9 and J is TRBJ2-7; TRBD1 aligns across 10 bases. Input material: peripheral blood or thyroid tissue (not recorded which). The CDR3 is CASSRPGQGYDEQYF. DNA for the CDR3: TGTGCCAGCAGCCGGCCGGGACAGGGGTACGATGAGCAGTACTTC.